This TCR beta chain emerged from a study of blood T cells in healthy people across ages. There are 16 residues in the CDR3. The germline gives CDR1 MDHEN, CDR2 SYDVKM. The V gene lost 6 bases and the J gene lost 1 base, with 16 bases spanning the gap. Then a second PCR, running about 6 to 12 cycles, was carried out with a sample-barcoded 5' primer and a J-beta primer mix. TCRdb re-analysed the 5' RACE reads in MiXCR, keeping a single row per CDR3 protein. The repertoire holds 780,000 or so distinct CDR3 sequences, with roughly 50% as singletons. The chain has TRBV28 and TRBJ2-1; maybe TRBD2 (6 bases). The TCR was taken from an older man in good health. Sequencing input: blood. For the CDR3, the DNA is TGTGCCAGCAGATCCCCCGGGGGTGGGTCCTACAATGAGCAGTTCTTC. This sequence encodes CASRSPGGGSYNEQFF.